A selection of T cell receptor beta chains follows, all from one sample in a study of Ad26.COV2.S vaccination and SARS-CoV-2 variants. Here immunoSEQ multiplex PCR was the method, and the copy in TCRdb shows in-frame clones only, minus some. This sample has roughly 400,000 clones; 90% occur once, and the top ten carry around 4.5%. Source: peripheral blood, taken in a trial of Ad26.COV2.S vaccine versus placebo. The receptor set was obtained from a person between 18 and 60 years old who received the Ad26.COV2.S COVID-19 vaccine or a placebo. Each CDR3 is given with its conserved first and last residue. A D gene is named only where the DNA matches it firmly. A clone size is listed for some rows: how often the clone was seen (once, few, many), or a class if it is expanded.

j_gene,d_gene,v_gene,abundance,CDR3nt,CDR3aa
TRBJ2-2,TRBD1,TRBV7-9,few,TGTGCCAGCAGCTTTCCGGGACAGTACACCGGGGAGCTGTTTTTT,CASSFPGQYTGELFF
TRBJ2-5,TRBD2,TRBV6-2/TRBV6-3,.,TGTGCCAGCAGCGCTAGCGGGATCAAGACCCAGTACTTC,CASSASGIKTQYF
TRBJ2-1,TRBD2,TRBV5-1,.,TGCGCCAGCAGCGTCGTGGGGACTAGCGCCTATGAGCAGTTCTTC,CASSVVGTSAYEQFF
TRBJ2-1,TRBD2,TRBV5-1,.,TGCGCCAGCAGCTGGCCCCTCCTAGCGGGAGATGTGCGCGATGAGCAGTTCTTC,CASSWPLLAGDVRDEQFF
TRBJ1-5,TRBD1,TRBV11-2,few,TGTGCCAGCAGCTTACAGGGGGCGCGGAATCAGCCCCAGCATTTT,CASSLQGARNQPQHF
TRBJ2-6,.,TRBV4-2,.,TGTGCCAGCAGCCAAGAATGGGAGGCTGGGGCCAACGTCCTGACTTTC,CASSQEWEAGANVLTF
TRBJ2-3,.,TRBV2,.,TGTGCCAGCAGTATCTCCGAGCGCCCAGATACGCAGTATTTT,CASSISERPDTQYF
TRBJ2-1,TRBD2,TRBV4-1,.,TGCGCCAGCAGCCACCCCGGGACTAGCGGGAAGGGGGAGCAGTTCTTC,CASSHPGTSGKGEQFF
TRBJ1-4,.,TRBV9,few,TGTGCCAGCAGCGTAGACGGGACAACTAATGAAAAACTGTTTTTT,CASSVDGTTNEKLFF
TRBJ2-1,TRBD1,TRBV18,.,TGTGCCAGCTCAGTCTATAATACCGGGACAGGGAGGTTCTTC,CASSVYNTGTGRFF
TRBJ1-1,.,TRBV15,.,TGTGCCACCAGCAGGGACGGAGGGAACACTGAAGCTTTCTTT,CATSRDGGNTEAFF
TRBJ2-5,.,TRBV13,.,TGTGCCAGCAGCTTTTGGGGGCAAGAGACCCAGTACTTC,CASSFWGQETQYF
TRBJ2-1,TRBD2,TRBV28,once,TGTGCCAGCAGTAAGCCCCGCCGGAAGACCGGGACTAGAGTGAGTGGCGATGAGCAGTTCTTC,CASSKPRRKTGTRVSGDEQFF
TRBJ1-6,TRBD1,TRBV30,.,TGTGCCTTTACGGGACAGTATAATTCACCCCTCCACTTT,CAFTGQYNSPLHF
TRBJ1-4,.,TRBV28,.,TGTGCCAGCAGTTTGTCGCAGGAAAAACTGTTTTTT,CASSLSQEKLFF
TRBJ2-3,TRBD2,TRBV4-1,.,TGCGCCAGCAGCCAAAGAGGCGGGAGGAGGACTAGCAGTACAGATACGCAGTATTTT,CASSQRGGRRTSSTDTQYF
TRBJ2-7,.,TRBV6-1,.,TGTGCCAGCAGTGGGGGCCCCCTAACGGCTTTCCTCTACGAGCAGTACTTC,CASSGGPLTAFLYEQYF
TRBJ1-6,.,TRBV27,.,TGTGCCAGCAGTACGGGGGCGCCTAATTCACCCCTCCACTTT,CASSTGAPNSPLHF
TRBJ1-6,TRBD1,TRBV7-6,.,TGTGCCAGCAGCGCTGACAGGGGTAATTCACCCCTCCACTTT,CASSADRGNSPLHF
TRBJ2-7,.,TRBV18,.,TGTGCCAGCTCGGTGGCGGACCTTTACTCCTACGAGCAGTACTTC,CASSVADLYSYEQYF
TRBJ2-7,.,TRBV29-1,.,TGCAGCGTTGAAGATCCATCCTCCTACGAGCAGTACTTC,CSVEDPSSYEQYF
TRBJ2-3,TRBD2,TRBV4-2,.,TGTGCCAGCAGCCAAGAAACGGCTTCTAGCGGGAGTGGTACGCAGTATTTT,CASSQETASSGSGTQYF
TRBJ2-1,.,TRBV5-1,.,TGCGCCAGCAGCTTGAGTGGCGGGAACGGCAATGAGCAGTTCTTC,CASSLSGGNGNEQFF
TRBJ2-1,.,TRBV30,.,TGTGCCTGGAGTGTACGAGGGACCAGCTCCTACAATGAGCAGTTCTTC,CAWSVRGTSSYNEQFF
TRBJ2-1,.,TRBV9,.,TGTGCCAGCAGCGGCAGGGGTTTAGGGGAAACTAGGGGCAACAATGAGCAGTTCTTC,CASSGRGLGETRGNNEQFF
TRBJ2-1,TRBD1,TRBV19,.,TGTGCCAGTAGTATAGATCAGGGGGCTCGTCAGTTCTTC,CASSIDQGARQFF
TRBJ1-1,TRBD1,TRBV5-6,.,TGTGCCAGCAGCCATTGGGGGACAGGCTATGAAGCTTTCTTT,CASSHWGTGYEAFF
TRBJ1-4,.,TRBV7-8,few,TGTGCCAGCAGCCCAGCCCGGGGGGTAACTAATGAAAAACTGTTTTTT,CASSPARGVTNEKLFF
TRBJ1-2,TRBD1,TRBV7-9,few,TGTGCCAGCAGCTTAGGACAGGGACATGGCTACACCTTC,CASSLGQGHGYTF
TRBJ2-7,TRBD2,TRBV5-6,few,TGTGCCAGCAGCCGAATCCTCACTAGCGGCTCCTACGAGCAGTACTTC,CASSRILTSGSYEQYF
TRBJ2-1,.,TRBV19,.,TGTGCCAGTAGATCCGGGAGTCTCAGGAGCTCCTACAATGAGCAGTTCTTC,CASRSGSLRSSYNEQFF
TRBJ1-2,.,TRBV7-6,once,TGTGCCAGCAGTTCTTCCTGGGGCTACACCTTC,CASSSSWGYTF
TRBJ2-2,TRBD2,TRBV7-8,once,TGTGCCAGCAGCCGAGCCGCAGGCGGGAGGACCAACACCGGGGAGCTGTTTTTT,CASSRAAGGRTNTGELFF
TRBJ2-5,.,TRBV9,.,TGTGCCAGTGGAAGGCAGGGACTCCAAGAGACCCAGTACTTC,CASGRQGLQETQYF
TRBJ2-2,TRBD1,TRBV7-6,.,TGTGCCAGCAGCAAAACAGGGGGGAGCACCGGGGAGCTGTTTTTT,CASSKTGGSTGELFF
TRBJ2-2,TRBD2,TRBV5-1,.,TGCGCCAGCAGCTTTAATAGCGGGACGGCGAACACCGGGGAGCTGTTTTTT,CASSFNSGTANTGELFF
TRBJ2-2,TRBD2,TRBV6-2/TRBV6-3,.,TGTGCCAGCAGTTACGCGGGAGGGGACACCGGGGAGCTGTTTTTT,CASSYAGGDTGELFF
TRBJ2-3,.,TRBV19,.,TGTGCCAGTAGTATCGGGCCCCAGACAGATACGCAGTATTTT,CASSIGPQTDTQYF